The T cell receptor beta chain described here comes from a study of T cell responses to AZD1222 COVID-19 vaccine. Looking at the study overall: The analysis combined second doses at about 4 or about 12 weeks.

This table comes from immunoSEQ multiplex PCR, and its TCRdb copy is limited to in-frame clones, with some not included. Here the sample spans roughly 100,000 clones, 90% being singletons. A note on this clone: What it binds is unknown.

Study conclusions and caveats: Across the whole spike, CD4 TCRs peaked at regions 160-218 and 743-854. Targets within unmutated variant regions were reportedly found for nearly half of spike-specific TCRs. Spike-specific TCR breadth rose after two AZD1222 doses, and depth rose as well.

From germline, CDR1 is KGHDR and CDR2 SFDVKD. This CDR3 is 14 amino acids long. The V end was cut by 1 base, the J end by 5 bases, with 10 bases between. The V call is TRBV24-1, the J call TRBJ1-2; no clear D gene. This sequence originates from an adult in good health. Sample: peripheral blood, taken on day 0 of AZD1222 vaccination. The CDR3 spells CATSDFGRGYGYTF. DNA for the CDR3: TGTGCCACCAGTGATTTCGGGCGGGGATATGGCTACACCTTC.